Below are 27 T cell receptor beta chains sequenced from a single sample in a study of response to subunit inactivated influenza vaccine. TCRdb reanalysed the RT-PCR reads using MiXCR and keeps one entry per CDR3 protein. This table has 450,000 to 600,000 distinct CDR3 sequences, 6.5% to 8% appearing once. This specimen consisted of PBMCs from blood, obtained less than 30 months after vaccination. The receptors originated from a man in his fifties or sixties who received an inactivated influenza vaccine.

This clonotype was observed a handful of times. The V call is TRBV12-3 or TRBV12-4, the J call TRBJ2-2, with D perhaps TRBD2 (5 bases). The CDR3 has 14 amino acids. V lost 7 bases to trimming and J lost 1 base, with 10 bases between them. The DNA for the CDR3 is TGTGCCAGCAAGGTCCGGGAGAACACCGGGGAGCTGTTTTTT. Translation: CASKVRENTGELFF.

This clonotype was counted only a few times. This chain uses TRBV4-3 with TRBJ2-1; TRBD2 matches 9 bases. The J segment lost 5 bases and the V segment lost 1 base, leaving 3 bases of the junction unmatched. CDR3 length: 15 amino acids. The germline V gene has CDR1 LGHNA and CDR2 YSLEER. DNA for the CDR3: TGCGCCAGCAGCCAAGGACTAGCGGCCAACAATGAGCAGTTCTTC. As protein: CASSQGLAANNEQFF.

In this sample, this clonotype turned up a few times. One base away lies a much larger clone, so this may be a sequencing read error. This chain joins TRBV9 and TRBJ2-7; D is ambiguous. CDR1 and CDR2 (germline): SGDLS, YYNGEE. CDR3 length: 13 residues. Written as DNA, the CDR3 is TGTGCCAGCGGCGTAGGAGCTGCATACGAGCAGTACTTC. It is translated as CASGVGAAYEQYF.

This clonotype has a count of ten or more. The genes are TRBV5-1 and TRBJ2-1; no definite D call. The CDR3 spans 14 residues. Germline V gene data show CDR1 as SGHRS and CDR2 as YFSETQ. V lost 1 base, J lost 3 bases, and 8 bases lay in between. The CDR3 is CASSLLGSYNEQFF. As DNA, the CDR3 is TGCGCCAGCAGCTTGCTCGGTAGCTACAATGAGCAGTTCTTC.

CDR3 coding DNA: TGTGCCAGCTCACCTTCACGCCCATTGACTAGCGGGAGGTCAGAGACCCAGTACTTC. It codes for CASSPSRPLTSGRSETQYF. The chain carries TRBV18 and TRBJ2-5; TRBD2 matches at 13 bases. The CDR3 length is 19 residues. Trimming cost V 3 bases and J 4 bases; bases outside gene matches: 14. Germline-derived CDR1 and CDR2 are KGHSH and LQKENI.

This clonotype appeared many times. The J gene is TRBJ2-7, the V gene TRBV28, with 11 bases identical to TRBD1. The junction had 10 bases not matched to a gene; V was cut back by 9 bases and J by 6 bases. This CDR3 is built from 14 residues. In germline, CDR1 is MDHEN, CDR2 SYDVKM. In nucleotides, the CDR3 is TGTGCCAGTTCGCCGGGACAGGGGGTTCGCGAGCAGTACTTC. Translated, it gives CASSPGQGVREQYF.

V is TRBV4-3 and J is TRBJ2-3; unclear D gene. V lost 3 bases to trimming and J lost 2 bases, with 12 bases between them. From germline, CDR1 is LGHNA and CDR2 YSLEER. CDR3 length: 15 amino acids. The CDR3 DNA reads as TGCGCCAGCAGCCACCGACACTCATCCACAGATACGCAGTATTTT. Protein sequence: CASSHRHSSTDTQYF.

This clonotype was recorded many times. This chain connects TRBV5-1 to TRBJ2-7; a weak D match, TRBD1 (5 bases). CDR1 and CDR2 (germline): SGHRS, YFSETQ. The CDR3 length is 13 residues. Trimming shortened V by 5 bases and J by 3 bases, and 12 bases separated the two germline ends. The CDR3 DNA follows: TGCGCCAGCAGTCCAGGACATATCTACGAGCAGTACTTC. Its protein is CASSPGHIYEQYF.

The genes are TRBV6-1 and TRBJ2-2; 12 nucleotides agree with TRBD2. This CDR3 comprises 16 residues. V shed 5 bases and J 4 bases; nucleotides not matched to a gene: 5. CDR1 is MNHNS, CDR2 SASEGT, per germline. The CDR3 sequence: CASSPTSGGITGELFF. The CDR3 region has the DNA TGTGCCAGCAGTCCGACTAGCGGGGGAATCACCGGGGAGCTGTTTTTT.

This clonotype was observed at least ten times. The chain couples TRBV6-2 or TRBV6-3 to TRBJ2-7; D unresolved. The V gene lost 6 bases and the J gene lost 7 bases, with 19 bases spanning the gap. CDR3 length: 14 amino acids. Germline V gene sequence: CDR1 MNHEY, CDR2 SVGEGT. For the CDR3, the DNA is TGTGCCAGCAGAACAAGGGTCTGGATGTCTGAGCAGTACTTC. Protein product: CASRTRVWMSEQYF.

This clonotype was seen many times. The chain carries TRBV9 and TRBJ1-6; D unclear. This CDR3 comprises 12 residues. The ends were cut back, 0 bases at V and 7 bases at J, with 2 bases in the middle. Germline CDR1 and CDR2: SGDLS and YYNGEE. This chain's CDR3 is CASSVANSPLHF. The CDR3 DNA is TGTGCCAGCAGCGTAGCCAATTCACCCCTCCACTTT.

This clonotype was detected many times. This chain uses TRBV4-1 with TRBJ2-3; D is ambiguous. The CDR3 extends over 16 amino acids. Germline V gene lookup returns CDR1 MGHRA and CDR2 YSYEKL. Trimming removed 1 base at V and 6 bases at J, with 17 bases between. Written as DNA, the CDR3 is TGCGCCAGCAGCCAAGGAAGAGCAGACCTCTGGGATACGCAGTATTTT. Encoded protein: CASSQGRADLWDTQYF.

This chain uses TRBV20-1 with TRBJ2-1, with 12 bases matching TRBD2. The junction had 10 bases not matched to a gene; V was cut back by 6 bases and J by 4 bases. This CDR3 spans 16 amino acids. CDR1 is DFQATT and CDR2 is SNEGSKA in the germline V gene (reference sequence). CDR3 region: CSAYTLAGGHYNEQFF. CDR3 DNA: TGCAGTGCCTATACACTAGCGGGAGGTCATTACAATGAGCAGTTCTTC.

This chain links TRBV20-1 with TRBJ1-2; D might be TRBD1 (6 bases). Germline V gene sequence: CDR1 DFQATT, CDR2 SNEGSKA (reference sequence). V lost 5 bases and J 12 bases, leaving 19 bases between the germline ends. The CDR3 contains 12 residues. The CDR3 spells CSAGPGTLYNTF. CDR3 nucleotide sequence: TGCAGTGCTGGCCCTGGGACATTGTACAACACCTTC.

The V call is TRBV5-6, the J call TRBJ2-5; D might be TRBD1 or TRBD2, each matching 6 bases. This CDR3 spans 17 amino acids. Trimming pared 0 bases from V and 4 bases from J, leaving 19 bases between. The germline V gene has CDR1 SGHDT and CDR2 YYEEEE. CDR3 sequence (DNA): TGTGCCAGCAGCTTGGCAGGGACACTCCTGGGGGGAGAGACCCAGTACTTC. Its translation is CASSLAGTLLGGETQYF. The full variable domain, its missing parts supplied by reference TRBV5-6 and TRBJ2-5, is DAGVTQSPTHLIKTRGQQVTLRCSPKSGHDTVSWYQQALGQGPQFIFQYYEEEERQRGNFPDRFSGHQFPNYSSELNVNALLLGDSALYLCASSLAGTLLGGETQYFGPGTRLLVL.

This clonotype was seen ten or more times. The chain is built from TRBV29-1 and TRBJ2-3, with 9 bases identical to TRBD2. This CDR3 has 15 residues. In germline, CDR1 is SQVTM, CDR2 ANQGSEA. The trim removed 0 bases at V and 4 bases at J, leaving 5 bases unmatched. The CDR3 region is CSVEESGRPSDTQYF. For the CDR3, the DNA is TGCAGCGTTGAAGAAAGCGGGAGGCCGTCAGATACGCAGTATTTT.

The chain carries TRBV7-2 and TRBJ2-5, with 8 nucleotides matching TRBD2. After removal of 3 bases from V and 4 bases from J, the junction contained 7 bases not matched to a gene. This CDR3 is 15 amino acids long. Germline V gives CDR1 SGHTA, CDR2 FQGNSA. Here the CDR3 reads CASSFQRGLGETQYF. CDR3 nucleotide sequence: TGTGCCAGCAGCTTTCAGCGGGGGCTGGGAGAGACCCAGTACTTC.

The chain combines TRBV7-9 with TRBJ2-4; TRBD2 matches at 9 bases. The germline gives CDR1 SEHNR, CDR2 FQNEAQ (reference sequence). This CDR3 comprises 16 residues. Unmatched junction bases numbered 4, after V lost 3 bases and J lost 1 base. Here the CDR3 reads CASSFGLARAKNIQYF. The CDR3 DNA sequence: TGTGCCAGCAGCTTTGGACTAGCGCGGGCCAAAAACATTCAGTACTTC.

In this sample, this clonotype turned up many times. The gene calls are TRBV12-3 or TRBV12-4 and TRBJ2-1; D remains ambiguous. The V and J ends lost 6 bases and 8 bases respectively, with 8 bases between them. This CDR3 comprises 11 residues. The CDR3 sequence is CASSPRDEQFF. Here the CDR3 DNA reads TGTGCCAGCAGCCCAAGAGATGAGCAGTTCTTC.

This clonotype was seen a handful of times. This rearrangement joins TRBV3-1 to TRBJ2-7; no firm D call. The length of the CDR3 is 14 residues. The germline gives CDR1 LGHDT, CDR2 YNNKEL (reference sequence). V shed 4 bases and J shed 0 bases, with 10 bases lying between them. This CDR3 reads CASSLNRFSYEQYF. The CDR3 nucleotides read TGTGCCAGCAGCCTTAACAGATTCTCCTACGAGCAGTACTTC.

In this sample, this clonotype turned up a few times. V usage is TRBV3-1 and J usage is TRBJ2-7; a possible D gene is TRBD1 (5 bases). The CDR3 runs to 14 residues. Trimming removed 1 base at V and 6 bases at J, with 13 bases between. Per the germline V gene, CDR1 is LGHDT and CDR2 is YNNKEL (reference sequence). The CDR3 DNA is TGTGCCAGCAGCCAAGGGGCGAGTGGGGCCGAGCAGTACTTC. This gives the protein CASSQGASGAEQYF.

CDR3 protein: CSASRTTGGTEAFF. CDR3 DNA sequence: TGCAGTGCTAGCCGCACGACAGGGGGAACTGAAGCTTTCTTT. The chain joins TRBV20-1 to TRBJ1-1; 9 positions match TRBD1. This CDR3 has 14 amino acids. Looked up from germline, CDR1 is DFQATT and CDR2 is SNEGSKA (reference sequence). With V trimmed by 3 bases and J by 5 bases, 7 bases remained unmatched.

The rearrangement uses TRBV14 and TRBJ2-7; D gene ambiguous. The CDR3 is 13 residues long. The germline V gene has CDR1 SGHDN and CDR2 FVKESK. The V end lost 1 base, the J end lost 2 bases, and 6 bases lay between the germline ends. The chain's CDR3 is CASSQGAPYEQYF. CDR3 nucleotide sequence: TGTGCCAGCAGCCAAGGGGCCCCCTACGAGCAGTACTTC.

The chain recombines TRBV20-1 with TRBJ2-5; maybe TRBD2 (6 bases). Germline CDR1 reads DFQATT; CDR2 reads SNEGSKA (reference sequence). V was cut by 6 bases and J by 6 bases, with 23 bases left in between. The CDR3 is 15 residues long. DNA for the CDR3: TGCAGTGCGTCGTCCGGGAGCATCAGCCCCCAGACCCAGTACTTC. Amino acids: CSASSGSISPQTQYF.

This clonotype was picked up a small number of times. The chain carries TRBV18 and TRBJ1-5; D uncertain. With 0 bases removed from V and 0 bases from J, the gap between germline ends came to 6 bases. The CDR3 loop spans 15 amino acids. The germline gives CDR1 KGHSH, CDR2 LQKENI. The CDR3, as DNA: TGTGCCAGCTCACCACCTGGACTTAGCAATCAGCCCCAGCATTTT. This sequence encodes CASSPPGLSNQPQHF. The variable domain in full, completed from reference TRBV18 and TRBJ1-5, reads NAGVMQNPRHLVRRRGQEARLRCSPMKGHSHVYWYRQLPEEGLKFMVYLQKENIIDESGMPKERFSAEFPKEGPSILRIQQVVRGDSAAYFCASSPPGLSNQPQHFGDGTRLSIL.

This clonotype was observed a few times. J is TRBJ2-2 and V is TRBV4-3; D remains ambiguous. The germline gives CDR1 LGHNA, CDR2 YSLEER. Trimming pared 3 bases from V and 10 bases from J, leaving 12 bases between. The CDR3 contains 13 residues. CDR3 loop: CASSQIGSAELFF. DNA of the CDR3: TGCGCCAGCAGCCAGATAGGTTCGGCGGAGCTGTTTTTT.

This clonotype appeared many times. This chain joins TRBV15 and TRBJ2-7; 7 positions agree with TRBD2. Trimming removed 4 bases from V and 4 bases from J; junction bases left unmatched: 4. The germline V gene has CDR1 LNHNV and CDR2 YYDKDF (reference sequence). CDR3 length: 13 residues. The CDR3 region is CATSKRDWYEQYF. The CDR3 DNA reads as TGTGCCACCAGCAAGCGGGACTGGTACGAGCAGTACTTC.